The next 11 T cell receptor beta chains were all read from a single sample in a study of blood T cell repertoires in COVID-19. Data came from immunoSEQ multiplex PCR; TCRdb stores just in-frame clones and leaves some out. The data show roughly 49,000 clones, 68% seen once. The sample comprised peripheral blood. These receptors originate from a woman between 65 and 79 years old with acute or convalescent COVID-19.

This chain uses TRBV6-5 with TRBJ2-7, with D possibly TRBD1 on 6 matching bases. V was cut by 6 bases and J by 5 bases, with 14 bases left in between. Germline CDR1 reads MNHEY; CDR2 reads SVGAGI. The CDR3 sequence is 13 residues long. The CDR3 nucleotides read TGTGCCAGCAGCGTAAACAGGGATCACGAGCAGTACTTC. It yields the protein CASSVNRDHEQYF.

This clone was observed a handful of times. The J gene is TRBJ2-5, the V gene TRBV2, with 14 bases fitting TRBD2. Unmatched junction bases numbered 3, after V lost 5 bases and J lost 4 bases. CDR3 size: 15 residues. Germline CDR1 SNHLY, CDR2 FYNNEI. The CDR3 sequence: CASSQTSGRGETQYF. CDR3 sequence (DNA): TGTGCCAGCAGTCAGACTAGCGGGAGGGGAGAGACCCAGTACTTC.

This clone was detected only a few times. The V gene is TRBV11-1, the J gene TRBJ2-7, with TRBD1 matching over 10 bases. CDR3 size: 14 residues. V shed 6 bases, J shed 1 base, and the junction held 3 bases outside the gene matches. Germline lookup yields CDR1 SGHAT and CDR2 FQDESV (reference sequence). CDR3 residues: CASSGTGDSYEQYF. The CDR3, as DNA: TGTGCCAGCAGTGGGACAGGGGATTCCTACGAGCAGTACTTC.

The genes are TRBV19 and TRBJ2-2, with D possibly being TRBD1 (5 bases). There are 14 residues in the CDR3. Germline loops: CDR1 LNHDA, CDR2 SQIVND (reference sequence). The germline V and J ends were trimmed by 7 bases and 0 bases, with 9 bases remaining between them. The CDR3 region has the DNA TGTGCCAGTAACCCGACAGCGAACACCGGGGAGCTGTTTTTT. Its translation: CASNPTANTGELFF.

The count of this clone is one. The chain recombines TRBV10-3 with TRBJ1-5, with D possibly being TRBD1 (5 bases). Trimming pared 11 bases from V and 3 bases from J, leaving 14 bases between. CDR1 ENHRY and CDR2 SYGVKD come from the germline V gene. The CDR3 contains 13 residues. The chain's CDR3 is CAAQGGNNQPQHF. The CDR3 bases are TGTGCCGCCCAGGGAGGGAACAATCAGCCCCAGCATTTT.

This chain links TRBV28 with TRBJ1-2; no reliable D call. V was trimmed by 3 bases and J by 3 bases, leaving 5 bases between them. This CDR3 has 12 amino acids. The germline V gene encodes CDR1 MDHEN and CDR2 SYDVKM. The CDR3 coding sequence is TGTGCCAGCAGTTTGGCGGACTATGGCTACACCTTC. It yields the protein CASSLADYGYTF.

V usage is TRBV28 and J usage is TRBJ2-1; 11 bases map to TRBD2. CDR1 and CDR2 from the germline V gene are MDHEN and SYDVKM. The junction had 5 bases not matched to a gene; V was cut back by 7 bases and J by 3 bases. This CDR3 spans 15 amino acids. Written as DNA, the CDR3 is TGTGCCAGCAAAAGACTAGCGGGAAACTACAATGAGCAGTTCTTC. Encoded protein: CASKRLAGNYNEQFF. Combining the CDR3 with reference TRBV28 and TRBJ2-1 gives the whole variable domain DVKVTQSSRYLVKRTGEKVFLECVQDMDHENMFWYRQDPGLGLRLIYFSYDVKMKEKGDIPEGYSVSREKKERFSLILESASTNQTSMYLCASKRLAGNYNEQFFGPGTRLTVL.

The gene calls are TRBV4-1 and TRBJ2-1; 13 bases agree with TRBD2. CDR3 length: 17 residues. CDR1 and CDR2 from the germline V gene are MGHRA and YSYEKL. V trimming: 4 bases; J trimming: 6 bases; junction bases outside the gene matches: 9. The CDR3 sequence: CASSRRGGLAGANEQFF. The CDR3 DNA is TGCGCCAGCAGCCGGAGAGGCGGACTAGCGGGGGCCAATGAGCAGTTCTTC.

J is TRBJ1-1 and V is TRBV18; 7 bases are shared with TRBD1. Germline assignment: CDR1 KGHSH and CDR2 LQKENI. J was trimmed by 2 bases and V by 0 bases; bases with no gene match: 3. The CDR3 runs to 15 residues. DNA for the CDR3: TGTGCCAGCTCACCACCAACAGGGGACAACACTGAAGCTTTCTTT. Protein sequence: CASSPPTGDNTEAFF.

The CDR3 loop is CASSPDRVWNTGELFF. In nucleotides, the CDR3 is TGTGCCAGCAGTCCTGACAGGGTGTGGAACACCGGGGAGCTGTTTTTT. The J gene is TRBJ2-2, the V gene TRBV2, with 7 bases matching TRBD1. The CDR3 has 16 amino acids. Trimming removed 5 bases from V and 1 base from J; junction bases left unmatched: 7. The V gene's germline CDR1 is SNHLY and CDR2 FYNNEI.

The J gene is TRBJ2-1, the V gene TRBV19; 9 bases align to TRBD1. The junction had 6 bases not matched to a gene; V was cut back by 7 bases and J by 2 bases. From germline, CDR1 is LNHDA and CDR2 SQIVND (reference sequence). This CDR3 is 15 amino acids long. For the CDR3, the DNA is TGTGCCAGTACCGACGGACAGGGGACCTACAATGAGCAGTTCTTC. It is translated as CASTDGQGTYNEQFF.